This entry is about one T cell receptor (beta chain). Its cognate antigen has yet to be identified. Base qualities are not recorded, but no much larger clone differs from it by a single base. The sample originates from a study of blood T cells in healthy people across ages (dated by TCRdb to between 2015 and 2016). About the study as a whole: In model experiments, template switching captured roughly one uniquely barcoded TCR beta cDNA molecule for every two T cells. Using deep sequencing normalized with unique cDNA molecular identifiers, the study measured how TCR beta repertoire diversity changes with age. Four age groups were formed from the donors: young (average approximately 15 years), middle-aged (approximately 42), aged (under 70) and long-lived (more than 75). Donors of different ages were randomly distributed across sequencing lanes to avoid experimental bias. Two additional independent replicas of 1 million unique cDNA reads from the same blood draw were analyzed for two donors (one aged 18 to 30 and one aged 80 or older).

According to the germline V gene (reference sequence), CDR1 reads DFQATT and CDR2 reads SNEGSKA. The CDR3, from cysteine to phenylalanine, totals 14 residues. Solely the CDR3 DNA is kept, with 42 bases framed from the first base. V was cut back by 3 bases and J by 0 bases, leaving a gap of 9 bases between them. Donors were around 37 systemically healthy Caucasian individuals from Russia aged roughly 6 to 100 years. Each donor gave approximately 9.4 milliliters of peripheral blood, drawn into EDTA-treated Vacutainer tubes. Ficoll-Paque density-gradient centrifugation was used to isolate PBMCs, with at least 7 million per sample. Total RNA was extracted from PBMCs with Trizol reagent, with at least 5 micrograms obtained per sample. Naive CD45RAhigh/CD27high T cell percentages were measured by flow cytometry on a PBMC aliquot from every donor. Results and caveats for the whole study, not just this receptor: The CMV infection status of donors was not known, potentially confounding age-related changes in expanded clonotypes. Compared with the aged group, the long-lived group had more naive CD4+ T cells, fewer expanded clones and increased TCR diversity, suggesting age selection. Conclusive comparison of naive and antigen-experienced compartments was prevented by the profiling of bulk unsorted PBMCs. As age increased, observed TCR beta diversity per million T cells dropped in a roughly linear way, and a significant reduction was already evident by age 40. There was a strong correlation between observed TCR beta diversity and the percentage of naive T cells measured by flow cytometry. Total diversity estimates from one million sequenced T cells were considered lower bounds and underestimates.

The library was made by 5' RACE. Data came from an Illumina HiSeq 2500. A second PCR of about 7 to 12 cycles was run with a J-beta primer mix and a sample-barcoded 5' primer. A unique molecular identifier was introduced onto each TCR beta cDNA molecule by a template-switch 5' adaptor carrying 12 random nucleotides. Each sample yielded at least 2.5 million CDR3-containing paired-end reads. The Mint cDNA synthesis kit, primed by a TRBC-specific oligonucleotide, was used to synthesize first-strand cDNA from all RNA. Following uracil-DNA glycosylase treatment, all cDNA underwent a first 18-cycle PCR with the universal primers M1SS and BC2_uni_R. In the original analysis: Normalization of each sample was performed by random selection of 1 million high-quality reads, each carrying a distinct molecular identifier. Instead of being binned into consensus sequences, reads with shared molecular identifiers were discarded. MiTCR, with a Q25 quality threshold and the strictest error-elimination algorithm, was used for CDR3 identification, clonotype clustering and error correction. Lower-bound total TCR beta diversity was estimated with a nonparametric unseen species model using Euler transformation. In-frame beta chains were kept once TCRdb had trimmed the public reads at Q25 with fastp and called clones with MiXCR. Each record represents a unique CDR3 protein, reported with the most common genes and DNA among its rows. TCRdb's processing, not the study's, gives the V and J calls here. A total of 650,000 to 800,000 distinct CDR3 sequences appear in this sample, around two fifths of them only once. The ten largest clones add up to about a fifth of the sample.

This chain joins TRBV20-1 to TRBJ2-4; the D gene is perhaps TRBD1, on 6 matching bases. This receptor was taken from a man aged 55 to 70 in good health. The sequencing input was blood. The DNA sequence is TGCAGTGCTAGGCAGGGGATAGCCAAAAACATTCAGTACTTC. It translates to CSARQGIAKNIQYF.